The rows below give T cell receptor beta chains drawn from one sample of a study of T cell repertoires in cytomegalovirus infection. No antigens are known for them. In TCRdb, the reads were re-called with MiXCR into one record per CDR3 protein. This table holds roughly 800,000 distinct CDR3 sequences, 25% to 30% found once. Sequencing used cultured CD8+ T cells from PBMCs, obtained from culture after CMV antigen stimulation. The receptors originated from a human donor in good health (CMV status not recorded). Some clones in this sample may be carry-over from other donors' samples. Both conserved end residues are part of each CDR3. D genes are given only for firm matches.

. TRBV7-9 CASSLGSPF
. TRBV12-5 CASGLVLGDQFF
. TRBV7-6 CASSPGTYGYTF
. TRBV24-1 CATSDFPGEDTDTQYF
. TRBV11-1 CASSLGTAWGTEAFF
. TRBV10-1 CASSDGQVGQPQHF
. TRBV6-5 CASSLGGVDTQYF
TRBD2 TRBV15 CATSTIPSGGQFF
TRBD1 TRBV4-1 CASSQGVQGAHSPLHF
. TRBV5-1 CANSLEASRGYNSPLHF
. TRBV20-1 CSARDRGGSYEQYF
. TRBV27 CASSTGTKPLHF
. TRBV4-1 CASSPPLYF
TRBD1 TRBV15 CATSSVGTGYMDEQFF
. TRBV7-2 CVSSPLVEIGQYF
. TRBV18 CASSPGPGLGEQFF
TRBD2 TRBV2 CASRSSGGNQETQYF
TRBD1 TRBV4-3 CASSQDGAGGSPYGYTF
TRBD1 TRBV7-3 CASSPAGTGDYEQYF
. TRBV15 CATSRDLLAGARLDTQYF
. TRBV27 CASSPTPITDSLLNTEAFF
. TRBV23-1 CASSHSGETQYF
. TRBV15 CATSRGSSADTQYF
TRBD1 TRBV7-8 CASTPEGAVKQFF
. TRBV6-1 CASDNVYQEPFNQPQHF
TRBD2 TRBV5-3 CASSLVAAGVNEQFF
. TRBV7-6 CASSFAQGFEKLFF
TRBD2 TRBV6-6 CAVAPGGSYEQYF
. TRBV27 CASRLSQGTEAFF
. TRBV7-6 CASSLRVSDTGELFF
. TRBV6-6 CASSYVRGWGEAFF
. TRBV2 CAVPGISDEQFF
TRBD2 TRBV6-4 CASSAAGWDEQFF
TRBD2 TRBV5-6 CASGGGQGNTGELFF
. TRBV5-4 CASSLKGKGYNEQFF
TRBD2 TRBV7-6 CASSLARSSGGYNEQFF
. TRBV6-5 CASKLTGLLGNEQFF
. TRBV12-3/TRBV12-4 CASSVRDPRGNIQYF
TRBD2 TRBV27 CATARGGYNEQFF
. TRBV27 CASSLYRYNSPLHF
TRBD2 TRBV12-3/TRBV12-4 CASSTSGGSSYNEQFF
. TRBV19 CASSIEGDEQFF
. TRBV6-1 CASSEFGGLGYEQYF
TRBD1 TRBV9 CASQGASSYNEQFF
. TRBV6-1 CASSEWQKNIQYF
. TRBV7-2 CASSRGGFLVSGANVLTF
. TRBV3-1 CASSQDKGQPYGYTF
TRBD1 TRBV7-2 CASSFLVQGLIGELFF
TRBD1 TRBV10-3 CAISESGQGVNEQFF
. TRBV24-1 CATSEAETYGYTF